Shown below are 29 T cell receptor beta chains from a single sample sequenced in a study of blood T cell repertoires in COVID-19. Assay used: immunoSEQ multiplex PCR; TCRdb lists only in-frame clones, some missing. The sample consists of 210,000 or so clones, 70% to 90% of them appearing once. The specimen sequenced was peripheral blood. The source of these receptors is a man aged 45 to 65 with acute or convalescent COVID-19.

A single count supports this clone. The rearrangement uses TRBV9 and TRBJ2-6; D is perhaps TRBD1 (6 bases). The CDR3 loop spans 15 amino acids. Germline-derived CDR1 and CDR2 are SGDLS and YYNGEE. Trimming stripped 3 bases from V and 2 bases from J, with 9 bases between. The DNA for the CDR3 is TGTGCCAGCAGCGCTGGGGGCGCTGGGGCCAACGTCCTGACTTTC. It yields the protein CASSAGGAGANVLTF.

J is TRBJ1-6 and V is TRBV18; 10 nucleotides line up with TRBD1. Trimming took 3 bases from V and 7 from J; bases not matched to a gene: 3. This CDR3 is 15 amino acids long. The germline gives CDR1 KGHSH, CDR2 LQKENI. The chain's CDR3 is CASSPRTGGNSPLHF. The CDR3 DNA reads TGTGCCAGCTCACCGCGGACAGGGGGAAATTCACCCCTCCACTTT.

This chain links TRBV4-1 with TRBJ1-4; 7 positions agree with TRBD1. CDR3 length equals 19 residues. Germline V gene lookup returns CDR1 MGHRA and CDR2 YSYEKL. The V and J ends lost 4 bases and 0 bases, in that order; junction bases with no gene match: 14. This CDR3 is CASSRQGQHNPATNEKLFF. The CDR3 coding sequence is TGCGCCAGCAGCCGACAGGGACAGCATAACCCTGCAACTAATGAAAAACTGTTTTTT.

A few counts support this clone. This chain connects TRBV3-1 (or the pseudogene TRBV3-2) to TRBJ1-5; D is unresolved. V was shortened by 4 bases and J by 0 bases, with 7 bases between the two germline ends. This CDR3 comprises 14 residues. The germline V gene encodes CDR1 LGHDT and CDR2 YNNKEL (reference sequence). CDR3 residues: CASSPLVSNQPQHF. For the CDR3, the DNA is TGTGCCAGCAGCCCCCTAGTTAGCAATCAGCCCCAGCATTTT.

This clone was detected once. The V gene is TRBV5-1, the J gene TRBJ1-2; D ambiguous. CDR1 is SGHRS, CDR2 YFSETQ, per germline. With 0 bases removed from V and 8 bases from J, the gap between germline ends came to 14 bases. CDR3 length equals 14 residues. CDR3 sequence reads: CASSLEGSYGGYTF. CDR3 coding DNA: TGCGCCAGCAGCTTGGAAGGCTCCTACGGGGGCTACACCTTC.

This clone has more than one count but fewer than ten. J is TRBJ1-1 and V is TRBV4-1; D remains unclear. The CDR3 consists of 16 residues. Germline CDR1 is MGHRA and CDR2 is YSYEKL. Trimming shortened V by 4 bases and J by 0 bases, and 15 bases separated the two germline ends. The CDR3 is CASSPHPAAVNTEAFF. CDR3 coding DNA: TGCGCCAGCAGCCCCCATCCGGCGGCGGTGAACACTGAAGCTTTCTTT.

This clone was seen only once. The chain has TRBV18 and TRBJ1-2; D may be TRBD1 (5 bases). Germline assignment: CDR1 KGHSH and CDR2 LQKENI. The V end was cut by 6 bases, the J end by 2 bases, with 16 bases between. The CDR3 consists of 15 residues. The DNA for the CDR3 is TGTGCCAGCTCTCAAAATCGACAGACGAACTATGGCTACACCTTC. This gives the protein CASSQNRQTNYGYTF. The full variable domain, rest sourced from reference TRBV18 and TRBJ1-2, is NAGVMQNPRHLVRRRGQEARLRCSPMKGHSHVYWYRQLPEEGLKFMVYLQKENIIDESGMPKERFSAEFPKEGPSILRIQQVVRGDSAAYFCASSQNRQTNYGYTFGSGTRLTVV.

The genes are TRBV11-1 and TRBJ2-2; no definite D call. The germline gives CDR1 SGHAT, CDR2 FQDESV (reference sequence). The CDR3 is 12 amino acids. V lost 3 bases, J lost 6 bases, and 5 bases lay in between. CDR3 residues: CASSFSSGELFF. The CDR3 DNA follows: TGTGCCAGCAGCTTTAGTTCCGGGGAGCTGTTTTTT.

The chain couples TRBV6-5 to TRBJ1-2; D may be TRBD1 (5 bases). The CDR3 consists of 14 residues. The germline V gene encodes CDR1 MNHEY and CDR2 SVGAGI. The V end lost 6 bases, the J end lost 1 base, and 12 bases lay between the germline ends. Here the CDR3 DNA reads TGTGCCAGCAGAAAACAGGAGAATAACTATGGCTACACCTTC. This translates into CASRKQENNYGYTF.

This sequence joins TRBV7-9 and TRBJ1-5; the D is unclear. This CDR3 region has 16 residues. V was cut by 5 bases and J by 0 bases, with 14 bases left in between. Germline V gene sequence: CDR1 SEHNR, CDR2 FQNEAQ (reference sequence). The CDR3, as DNA: TGTGCCAGCAGCCCCCGAGGAGCTCTTAGCAATCAGCCCCAGCATTTT. It codes for CASSPRGALSNQPQHF.

The rearrangement joins TRBV2 to TRBJ2-5; 10 bases align to TRBD2. Germline lookup yields CDR1 SNHLY and CDR2 FYNNEI. The CDR3 has 13 residues. With V trimmed by 8 bases and J by 5 bases, 5 bases remained unmatched. The CDR3 sequence is CASAPAGGETQYF. The CDR3 bases are TGTGCCAGCGCCCCAGCGGGGGGGGAGACCCAGTACTTC.

The rearrangement links TRBV4-1 to TRBJ1-6, with D maybe TRBD1 (5 bases). The germline V gene encodes CDR1 MGHRA and CDR2 YSYEKL. This CDR3 contains 16 residues. Trimming pared 0 bases from V and 9 bases from J, leaving 15 bases between. Here the CDR3 reads CASSQEGQGVFSPLHF. CDR3 sequence (DNA): TGCGCCAGCAGCCAAGAGGGGCAGGGCGTCTTTTCACCCCTCCACTTT.

The V gene is TRBV27, the J gene TRBJ1-1, with 7 bases lining up with TRBD1. Germline CDR1 reads MNHEY; CDR2 reads SMNVEV (reference sequence). The CDR3 loop spans 15 amino acids. J lost 8 bases, V lost 0 bases, and 9 bases had no gene match. The CDR3, as DNA: TGTGCCAGCAGTTTATCCTGGACAGGTCGAGGAGAAGCTTTCTTT. Protein sequence: CASSLSWTGRGEAFF.

The chain has TRBV21-1 and TRBJ2-7; the table's D call, TRBD1, has no DNA check behind it. TRBV21-1 is a documented pseudogene. The CDR3 sequence is 14 residues long. Here the CDR3 reads CASSDNRGSYEQYF. The CDR3 DNA reads as TGTGCCAGCAGCGACAACAGGGGATCCTACGAGCAGTACTTC.

In its sample, this clone was seen a few times. V is TRBV7-2 and J is TRBJ1-1; D is unclear. The CDR3 has 13 amino acids. V was trimmed by 5 bases and J by 5 bases, leaving 12 bases between them. Germline values: CDR1 SGHTA, CDR2 FQGNSA. Written as DNA, the CDR3 is TGTGCCAGCAGCCCCCGGCGGAGTACTGAAGCTTTCTTT. This translates into CASSPRRSTEAFF.

The chain has TRBV3-1 (or the pseudogene TRBV3-2) and TRBJ1-2; 8 bases fit TRBD1. With V trimmed by 4 bases and J by 7 bases, 5 bases remained unmatched. CDR3 length: 13 residues. CDR1 LGHDT and CDR2 YNNKEL come from the germline V gene (reference sequence). The CDR3 here is CASSPGQGSGYTF. In DNA form, the CDR3 reads TGTGCCAGCAGCCCTGGACAGGGCTCTGGCTACACCTTC.

This chain connects TRBV7-7 to TRBJ2-3, with D perhaps matching TRBD1 (6 bases). The V gene's germline CDR1 is SSHAT and CDR2 FNYEAQ (reference sequence). Trimming left V 4 bases short and J 4 bases short, with 9 bases between. CDR3 length: 13 amino acids. The CDR3 protein is CASSYRVADTQYF. CDR3 DNA sequence: TGTGCCAGCAGCTACAGGGTCGCAGATACGCAGTATTTT. Together with reference TRBV7-7 and TRBJ2-3, the CDR3 gives the full variable domain: GAGVSQSPRYKVTKRGQDVTLRCDPISSHATLYWYQQALGQGPEFLTYFNYEAQPDKSGLPSDRFSAERPEGSISTLTIQRTEQRDSAMYRCASSYRVADTQYFGPGTRLTVL.

In its sample, this clone was seen a few times. This rearrangement joins TRBV5-1 to TRBJ1-1; D not resolved. The CDR3 runs 12 residues. V gave up 5 bases and J gave up 8 bases, with 13 bases separating them. The V gene's germline CDR1 is SGHRS and CDR2 YFSETQ. This chain's CDR3 is CASREGLNEAFF. In nucleotides, the CDR3 is TGCGCCAGCAGGGAGGGTCTGAACGAAGCTTTCTTT.

This chain uses TRBV7-3 with TRBJ1-1; the D is unclear. Trimming left V 0 bases short and J 6 bases short, with 14 bases between. The CDR3 is 15 amino acids. CDR1 and CDR2 (germline): SGHTA, FQGTGA. CDR3 DNA sequence: TGTGCCAGCAGCTTAACAACCGGGCACGGGGCTGAAGCTTTCTTT. Its translation is CASSLTTGHGAEAFF.

This chain links TRBV2 with TRBJ2-7, with 9 positions matching TRBD1. The germline gives CDR1 SNHLY, CDR2 FYNNEI. This CDR3 is 14 amino acids long. J gave up 6 bases and V 4 bases, and 7 bases lay outside the gene matches. CDR3 amino acids: CASSAGTGLSEQYF. DNA of the CDR3: TGTGCCAGCAGTGCGGGGACAGGGTTAAGCGAGCAGTACTTC. Complete variable domain (other parts from reference TRBV2 and TRBJ2-7): EPEVTQTPSHQVTQMGQEVILRCVPISNHLYFYWYRQILGQKVEFLVSFYNNEISEKSEIFDDQFSVERPDGSNFTLKIRSTKLEDSAMYFCASSAGTGLSEQYFGPGTRLTVT.

The genes are TRBV9 and TRBJ1-3; D gene unclear. The germline gives CDR1 SGDLS, CDR2 YYNGEE. Trimming took 6 bases from V and 4 from J, leaving 17 bases between them. The CDR3 runs to 15 residues. The CDR3 loop reads CASNSRGVRGNTIYF. CDR3 nucleotide sequence: TGTGCCAGCAACTCTCGCGGGGTTCGCGGAAACACCATATATTTT.

The chain uses TRBV4-1 and TRBJ1-3; 7 bases align to TRBD1. Germline CDR1 and CDR2: MGHRA and YSYEKL. The CDR3 is 17 amino acids. The junction had 7 bases not matched to a gene; V was cut back by 0 bases and J by 2 bases. The DNA for the CDR3 is TGCGCCAGCAGCCAAGAGGGACAGCAAATTACTGGAAACACCATATATTTT. This sequence encodes CASSQEGQQITGNTIYF.

This clone has only a few counts. V gene TRBV9 combines with J gene TRBJ1-6; 8 bases line up with TRBD1. CDR1 SGDLS and CDR2 YYNGEE come from the germline V gene. Losses at the gene ends were 3 bases for V and 9 bases for J; bases not matched to a gene: 5. The CDR3 totals 14 residues. The CDR3 sequence is CASSGRTGSSPLHF. The DNA for the CDR3 is TGTGCCAGCAGCGGCCGGACAGGGAGTTCACCCCTCCACTTT.

The genes are TRBV5-1 and TRBJ1-4, with TRBD1 as a possible D gene (5 bases). Per germline, CDR1 SGHRS and CDR2 YFSETQ. This CDR3 is built from 15 residues. Trimming took 2 bases from V and 7 from J, leaving 15 bases between them. The CDR3 bases are TGCGCCAGCAGCTTTCGCCCCGCGGGGGGTGAAAAACTGTTTTTT. Its translation: CASSFRPAGGEKLFF.

The chain employs TRBV25-1 and TRBJ2-3, with TRBD2 as a possible D gene (6 bases). Germline V gene lookup returns CDR1 MGHDK and CDR2 SYGVNS. V was pared by 1 base and J by 1 base, with 12 bases between. The CDR3 has 16 residues. CDR3 residues: CASSEFRRGGTDTQYF. DNA for the CDR3: TGTGCCAGCAGTGAATTCCGTCGCGGGGGCACAGATACGCAGTATTTT.

The chain couples TRBV9 to TRBJ2-3; TRBD2 aligns across 10 bases. V lost 2 bases, J lost 2 bases, and 8 bases stayed unmatched. Germline V lookup: CDR1 SGDLS, CDR2 YYNGEE. The CDR3 is 17 residues long. DNA of the CDR3: TGTGCCAGCAGCGTGAGCGGGGGGGCCTCGCTCACAGATACGCAGTATTTT. Its protein product is CASSVSGGASLTDTQYF.

The chain uses TRBV19 and TRBJ2-3, with TRBD2 matching 8 bases. The CDR3 contains 15 residues. From germline, CDR1 is LNHDA and CDR2 SQIVND (reference sequence). The J segment lost 4 bases and the V segment lost 5 bases, leaving 8 bases of the junction unmatched. The CDR3 DNA reads as TGTGCCAGTAGTCCAAACCGGGGGGGTTCAGATACGCAGTATTTT. Amino acids: CASSPNRGGSDTQYF.

The chain couples TRBV18 to TRBJ1-5; 8 positions agree with TRBD1. Unmatched junction bases numbered 11, after V lost 6 bases and J lost 4 bases. The CDR3 totals 16 residues. Looked up from germline, CDR1 is KGHSH and CDR2 is LQKENI. The CDR3 nucleotides are TGTGCCAGCTCCAAACAGGGGGTCAATACTAATCAGCCCCAGCATTTT. It encodes CASSKQGVNTNQPQHF.

The genes are TRBV6-2 or TRBV6-3 and TRBJ1-4; D gene uncertain. The germline V and J ends were trimmed by 2 bases and 7 bases, with 11 bases remaining between them. The CDR3 runs 14 residues. Germline V gene data show CDR1 as MNHEY and CDR2 as SVGEGT. CDR3 nucleotide sequence: TGTGCCAGCAGTTACCCCGGCGGGTTTGAAAAACTGTTTTTT. Its protein product is CASSYPGGFEKLFF.